Below, 27 T cell receptor beta chains from the same sample are listed, as sequenced in a study of T cell responses to AZD1222 COVID-19 vaccine (dated by TCRdb to the early 2020s). Library construction relied on the immunoSEQ multiplex PCR assay. Here the immuneACCESS table is served through TCRdb, limited to in-frame sequences with V and J called. Missing clones are a known gap in these copies; in checked studies unresolved V genes cover under half, and the rest lacks a known reason. Across this sample there are more than 85,000 clones, with around nine tenths seen only once. The top ten clones comprise 3.2% of the sample. The time point label, as the study defines it: baseline before first vaccination. The sample here was peripheral blood, taken on day 0 of AZD1222 vaccination. Source of these receptors: an adult in good health.

This clone occurred a few times. The chain joins TRBV7-9 to TRBJ1-5; D uncertain. V lost 0 bases, J lost 2 bases, and 11 bases lay in between. Germline values: CDR1 SEHNR, CDR2 FQNEAQ (reference sequence). The CDR3 extends over 16 amino acids. As DNA, the CDR3 is TGTGCCAGCAGCTTAGCGCGTAGGATTGGCAATCAGCCCCAGCATTTT. The encoded protein is CASSLARRIGNQPQHF.

The gene calls are TRBV6-2 or TRBV6-3 and TRBJ2-1, with 9 bases identical to TRBD2. The trim removed 4 bases at V and 4 bases at J, leaving 8 bases unmatched. The germline V gene encodes CDR1 MNHEY and CDR2 SVGEGT. This CDR3 region has 16 residues. The CDR3 is CASSSRASGVYNEQFF. DNA for the CDR3: TGTGCCAGCAGTTCCCGGGCTAGCGGGGTATACAATGAGCAGTTCTTC.

The rearrangement links TRBV7-2 to TRBJ1-2, with TRBD1 matching over 8 bases. The ends lost 5 bases at V and 4 bases at J; junction bases unmatched: 12. CDR3 length equals 16 residues. Germline loops: CDR1 SGHTA, CDR2 FQGNSA. DNA of the CDR3: TGTGCCAGCAGCCGGATAATAACAGGGGGGGGCTATGGCTACACCTTC. This translates into CASSRIITGGGYGYTF.

The sample holds one count of this clone. The gene calls are TRBV6-5 and TRBJ1-6; no firm D call. Trimming took off 11 bases at V and 5 bases at J, with 13 bases between the two ends. CDR1 is MNHEY and CDR2 is SVGAGI in the germline V gene. The CDR3 consists of 13 residues. The CDR3 DNA reads TGTGCCGCAATAGATATCAATAATTCACCCCTCCACTTT. Residues: CAAIDINNSPLHF.

The chain uses TRBV11-1 and TRBJ2-1, with TRBD2 matching 14 bases. The CDR3 runs 16 residues. The V and J ends lost 0 bases and 6 bases, in that order; junction bases with no gene match: 1. Germline CDR1 SGHAT, CDR2 FQDESV (reference sequence). CDR3 residues: CASSLAGTSGSNEQFF. In DNA form, the CDR3 reads TGTGCCAGCAGCTTAGCGGGGACTAGCGGGAGCAATGAGCAGTTCTTC.

The chain is built from TRBV28 and TRBJ2-6; D is ambiguous. CDR1 MDHEN and CDR2 SYDVKM come from the germline V gene. V lost 2 bases, J lost 3 bases, and 20 bases lay in between. This CDR3 is built from 19 residues. CDR3 DNA: TGTGCCAGCAGTTTAAAATCAGACACTCCAATGGGTGGGGCCAACGTCCTGACTTTC. Amino acid sequence: CASSLKSDTPMGGANVLTF.

The chain couples TRBV7-6 to TRBJ2-7; D remains ambiguous. The CDR3 spans 12 residues. CDR1 is SGHVS and CDR2 is FNYEAQ in the germline V gene. V dropped 2 bases and J dropped 7 bases, with 9 bases sitting between them. The CDR3 loop reads CASSLSSLEQYF. The CDR3 DNA sequence: TGTGCCAGCAGCTTAAGTAGTCTAGAGCAGTACTTC.

The chain employs TRBV9 and TRBJ2-2; 7 nucleotides agree with TRBD1. The CDR3 is made up of 17 amino acids. Germline V lookup: CDR1 SGDLS, CDR2 YYNGEE. Trimming at V came to 1 base and at J to 2 bases, leaving 8 bases not matched to a gene. The CDR3 bases are TGTGCCAGCAGCGTACTGGTTACAGGGGAAAACACCGGGGAGCTGTTTTTT. Protein sequence: CASSVLVTGENTGELFF.

This clone occurred a few times. This chain uses TRBV5-8 with TRBJ1-6; the match to TRBD1 covers 7 bases. The germline CDR1 and CDR2 sequences are SGHTS and YDEGEE. The trim removed 2 bases at V and 0 bases at J, leaving 8 bases unmatched. The CDR3 length is 18 residues. CDR3 sequence reads: CASSFWGQSSSYNSPLHF. The CDR3, as DNA: TGTGCCAGCAGCTTTTGGGGACAGTCGAGCTCCTATAATTCACCCCTCCACTTT.

V usage is TRBV6-5 and J usage is TRBJ1-5, with D unresolved. V was cut by 8 bases and J by 4 bases, with 18 bases left in between. Germline loops: CDR1 MNHEY, CDR2 SVGAGI. This CDR3 spans 15 amino acids. CDR3 nucleotide sequence: TGTGCCAGCCTTTCCACGGCAGGTGGGAATCAGCCCCAGCATTTT. Translating it yields CASLSTAGGNQPQHF.

CDR3 sequence reads: CASNVPGDTRGELFF. The DNA of the CDR3 is TGTGCCAGCAATGTTCCGGGAGACACCCGCGGGGAGCTGTTTTTT. The chain has TRBV2 and TRBJ2-2; a weak D match, TRBD2 (6 bases). The CDR3 has 15 residues. The germline gives CDR1 SNHLY, CDR2 FYNNEI. The V and J ends lost 7 bases and 7 bases respectively, with 19 bases between them.

The rearrangement uses TRBV5-8 and TRBJ2-5, with D unclear. CDR1 is SGHTS, CDR2 YDEGEE, per germline. The length of the CDR3 is 12 residues. V lost 4 bases, J lost 6 bases, and 10 bases lay in between. The CDR3 is CASSHNLKTQYF. The CDR3 bases are TGTGCCAGCAGCCATAATTTGAAGACCCAGTACTTC.

This chain connects TRBV24-1 to TRBJ2-5; D is possibly TRBD1 or TRBD2 (5 bases each). The CDR3 has 13 residues. V shed 6 bases and J shed 4 bases, with 11 bases lying between them. Germline V gene sequence: CDR1 KGHDR, CDR2 SFDVKD. DNA of the CDR3: TGTGCCACCAGTCCGGGGCCTTTAGAGACCCAGTACTTC. The encoded protein is CATSPGPLETQYF.

The chain's CDR3 is CASSPRTSGGYTDTQYF. In DNA, the CDR3 is TGTGCCAGCTCACCACGCACTAGCGGGGGATACACAGATACGCAGTATTTT. V usage is TRBV18 and J usage is TRBJ2-3; 11 bases map to TRBD2. V shed 1 base and J 2 bases; nucleotides not matched to a gene: 5. CDR3 length: 17 residues. Germline values: CDR1 KGHSH, CDR2 LQKENI. Based on the CDR3 plus reference TRBV18 and TRBJ2-3, the full variable domain is NAGVMQNPRHLVRRRGQEARLRCSPMKGHSHVYWYRQLPEEGLKFMVYLQKENIIDESGMPKERFSAEFPKEGPSILRIQQVVRGDSAAYFCASSPRTSGGYTDTQYFGPGTRLTVL.

This chain connects TRBV12-3 or TRBV12-4 to TRBJ2-3; D uncertain. The CDR3 totals 13 residues. Trimming pared 5 bases from V and 5 bases from J, leaving 11 bases between. DNA of the CDR3: TGTGCCAGCAGTCTCCCCCCAGGAGATACGCAGTATTTT. This sequence encodes CASSLPPGDTQYF.

This chain uses TRBV4-3 with TRBJ1-5; D is ambiguous. CDR1 is LGHNA and CDR2 is YSLEER in the germline V gene. The CDR3 is made up of 14 amino acids. Between the trimmed V and J ends, which lost 0 bases and 6 bases, there was a span of 9 bases. CDR3 residues: CASSQEENGQPQHF. CDR3 bases: TGCGCCAGCAGCCAAGAGGAGAACGGTCAGCCCCAGCATTTT.

The chain uses TRBV30 and TRBJ1-6; 8 positions agree with TRBD1. The CDR3 spans 12 residues. Germline lookup yields CDR1 GTSNPN and CDR2 SVGIG (reference sequence). V lost 3 bases to trimming and J lost 11 bases; unmatched junction nucleotides: 3. CDR3 DNA: TGTGCCTGGAGCGTACAGGGGGCACCCCTCCACTTT. Translation: CAWSVQGAPLHF.

The rearrangement joins TRBV6-6 to TRBJ1-4; D remains ambiguous. Trimming removed 2 bases from V and 6 bases from J, with 13 bases in between. CDR1 and CDR2 from the germline V gene are MNHNY and SVGAGI (reference sequence). The CDR3 consists of 15 residues. The CDR3 reads CASSYPSGRDEKLFF. In nucleotides, the CDR3 is TGTGCCAGCAGTTACCCGTCGGGCAGAGATGAAAAACTGTTTTTT.

The gene calls are TRBV4-1 and TRBJ1-1; D uncertain. V lost 0 bases to trimming and J lost 4 bases, with 9 bases between them. Per germline, CDR1 MGHRA and CDR2 YSYEKL. The CDR3 covers 14 residues. The DNA of the CDR3 is TGCGCCAGCAGCCAAGAATGGGGAGTCACTGAAGCTTTCTTT. It encodes CASSQEWGVTEAFF.

The chain employs TRBV27 and TRBJ1-3; D not certain. The CDR3 spans 19 residues. With 6 bases removed from V and 0 bases from J, the gap between germline ends came to 24 bases. The germline gives CDR1 MNHEY, CDR2 SMNVEV (reference sequence). The CDR3 DNA reads as TGTGCCAGCAGCCTCCCTGCCGTAGTGGCAGAAGACTCTGGAAACACCATATATTTT. Its protein is CASSLPAVVAEDSGNTIYF.

This chain links TRBV30 with TRBJ1-4; D is ambiguous. V lost 4 bases and J 6 bases, leaving 12 bases between the germline ends. In germline, CDR1 is GTSNPN, CDR2 SVGIG (reference sequence). This CDR3 is 13 amino acids long. CDR3 residues: CAWNAGRHEKLFF. The CDR3 bases are TGTGCCTGGAACGCGGGGAGGCATGAAAAACTGTTTTTT. The variable domain in full, completed from reference TRBV30 and TRBJ1-4, reads SQTIHQWPATLVQPVGSPLSLECTVEGTSNPNLYWYRQAAGRGLQLLFYSVGIGQISSEVPQNLSASRPQDRQFILSSKKLLLSDSGFYLCAWNAGRHEKLFFGSGTQLSVL.

This chain uses TRBV4-3 with TRBJ1-2; D is uncertain. V dropped 2 bases and J dropped 3 bases, with 10 bases sitting between them. CDR1 and CDR2 (germline): LGHNA, YSLEER. CDR3 size: 14 residues. The CDR3 sequence is CASSQNIQDYGYTF. CDR3 DNA sequence: TGCGCCAGCAGCCAAAATATTCAGGACTATGGCTACACCTTC.

This clone was counted a few times. The CDR3 region is CASSLGALSRPGELFF. CDR3 nucleotide sequence: TGTGCCAGCAGCTTAGGAGCACTCTCCCGGCCCGGGGAGCTGTTTTTT. This chain joins TRBV7-2 and TRBJ2-2; D is ambiguous. Germline CDR1 SGHTA, CDR2 FQGNSA. The CDR3 totals 16 residues. The V end lost 1 base, the J end lost 6 bases, and 15 bases lay between the germline ends.

This clone was picked up one time. This rearrangement joins TRBV4-3 to TRBJ1-5; the D is unclear. The germline gives CDR1 LGHNA, CDR2 YSLEER. Deletions cut 1 base from V and 5 bases from J, with 6 bases between. The CDR3 has 13 residues. DNA of the CDR3: TGCGCCAGCAGCCAAGTAATTGATCAGCCCCAGCATTTT. It yields the protein CASSQVIDQPQHF.

The chain couples TRBV2 to TRBJ2-7, with D possibly TRBD2 on 5 matching bases. Germline V gives CDR1 SNHLY, CDR2 FYNNEI. The length of the CDR3 is 12 residues. Trimming stripped 7 bases from V and 7 bases from J, with 14 bases between. The CDR3 loop reads CASIMTIGEQYF. The CDR3 DNA reads as TGTGCCAGCATAATGACTATAGGGGAGCAGTACTTC.

This clone was observed a few times. In DNA form, the CDR3 reads TGTGCCAGCAGTTTAAAAGGCCGAGGCAGGGGTGGTATAGGCTACACCTTC. This codes for CASSLKGRGRGGIGYTF. V gene TRBV27 combines with J gene TRBJ1-2; tentative D call: TRBD1 (6 bases). The CDR3 has 17 amino acids. The V and J ends lost 2 bases and 8 bases respectively, with 24 bases between them. Germline loops: CDR1 MNHEY, CDR2 SMNVEV (reference sequence).

The chain combines TRBV7-2 with TRBJ1-2, with D uncertain. The CDR3 consists of 15 residues. From germline, CDR1 is SGHTA and CDR2 FQGNSA. V was shortened by 5 bases and J by 1 base, with 14 bases between the two germline ends. CDR3 amino acids: CASSKQGRDNYGYTF. The CDR3 bases are TGTGCCAGCAGCAAACAAGGGAGGGATAACTATGGCTACACCTTC. Together with reference TRBV7-2 and TRBJ1-2, the CDR3 gives the full variable domain: GAGVSQSPSNKVTEKGKDVELRCDPISGHTALYWYRQSLGQGLEFLIYFQGNSAPDKSGLPSDRFSAERTGGSVSTLTIQRTQQEDSAVYLCASSKQGRDNYGYTFGSGTRLTVV.